These 8 T cell receptor beta chains were all obtained from the same sample, sequenced in a study of lymphopenia after photon versus proton radiotherapy. Sequencing was performed with immunoSEQ multiplex PCR; in TCRdb, only in-frame clones are kept and a portion is missing. The sample holds roughly 15,000 clones, 82% seen once. The sequencing here drew on peripheral blood, taken from a patient treated with photon-based radiotherapy. All receptors derive from a middle-aged man with gastric cancer.

In DNA, the CDR3 is TGTGCCAGCAGCTTAGCGATGGCAGGGGAGACCCAGTACTTC. This sequence encodes CASSLAMAGETQYF. The chain recombines TRBV7-8 with TRBJ2-5, with D possibly being TRBD1 (5 bases). The germline V and J ends were trimmed by 0 bases and 5 bases, with 10 bases remaining between them. The CDR3 has 14 residues. In germline, CDR1 is SGHVS, CDR2 FQNEAQ.

J is TRBJ2-1 and V is TRBV4-3; D gene ambiguous. This CDR3 is 14 amino acids long. In germline, CDR1 is LGHNA, CDR2 YSLEER. Trimming stripped 4 bases from V and 6 bases from J, with 13 bases between. In DNA, the CDR3 is TGCGCCAGCAGCCGAGATAGCTGGGTCAATGAGCAGTTCTTC. It yields the protein CASSRDSWVNEQFF.

The CDR3 region has the DNA TGTGCCAGCAGTGATTTGGTAAACCGGGATTTGAACACTGAAGCTTTCTTT. It specifies CASSDLVNRDLNTEAFF. J is TRBJ1-1 and V is TRBV2; no clear D gene. The CDR3 spans 17 residues. V shed 3 bases and J shed 0 bases, with 17 bases lying between them. CDR1 is SNHLY and CDR2 is FYNNEI in the germline V gene.

The chain recombines TRBV30 with TRBJ1-1; D is possibly TRBD1 (6 bases). This CDR3 region has 14 residues. The germline gives CDR1 GTSNPN, CDR2 SVGIG (reference sequence). The ends were cut back, 8 bases at V and 5 bases at J, with 21 bases in the middle. The CDR3 region is CAGKNRERVTEAFF. CDR3 coding DNA: TGTGCCGGAAAAAACAGGGAGAGGGTTACTGAAGCTTTCTTT.

This clone was found a few times. The chain links TRBV6-5 to TRBJ2-2; the match to TRBD2 covers 8 bases. From germline, CDR1 is MNHEY and CDR2 SVGAGI. This CDR3 spans 13 amino acids. J lost 5 bases, V lost 6 bases, and 2 bases had no gene match. The CDR3 sequence: CASSRGGTGELFF. The DNA of the CDR3 is TGTGCCAGCAGCCGGGGGGGAACCGGGGAGCTGTTTTTT.

The chain combines TRBV28 with TRBJ1-1; TRBD1 is a possible D gene (6 bases). The CDR3 is made up of 13 amino acids. V was trimmed by 5 bases and J by 4 bases, leaving 11 bases between them. Looked up from germline, CDR1 is MDHEN and CDR2 is SYDVKM. The CDR3 spells CASSTGWSTEAFF. The CDR3 nucleotides are TGTGCCAGCAGTACAGGGTGGAGCACTGAAGCTTTCTTT.

The gene calls are TRBV29-1 and TRBJ1-1, with D perhaps TRBD1 (5 bases). Germline V gene sequence: CDR1 SQVTM, CDR2 ANQGSEA. Trimming pared 4 bases from V and 8 bases from J, leaving 8 bases between. This CDR3 has 10 residues. The DNA of the CDR3 is TGCAGCGTTGCGGACATAGAAGCTTTCTTT. Encoded protein: CSVADIEAFF.

The rearrangement links TRBV9 to TRBJ1-1, with D uncertain. The CDR3 runs 13 residues. Germline V gene sequence: CDR1 SGDLS, CDR2 YYNGEE. Trimming removed 2 bases at V and 2 bases at J, with 7 bases between. In DNA, the CDR3 is TGTGCCAGCAGCGTGGACTTAAACACTGAAGCTTTCTTT. Its protein product is CASSVDLNTEAFF. Full variable domain (remainder filled in from reference TRBV9 and TRBJ1-1): DSGVTQTPKHLITATGQRVTLRCSPRSGDLSVYWYQQSLDQGLQFLIQYYNGEERAKGNILERFSAQQFPDLHSELNLSSLELGDSALYFCASSVDLNTEAFFGQGTRLTVV.